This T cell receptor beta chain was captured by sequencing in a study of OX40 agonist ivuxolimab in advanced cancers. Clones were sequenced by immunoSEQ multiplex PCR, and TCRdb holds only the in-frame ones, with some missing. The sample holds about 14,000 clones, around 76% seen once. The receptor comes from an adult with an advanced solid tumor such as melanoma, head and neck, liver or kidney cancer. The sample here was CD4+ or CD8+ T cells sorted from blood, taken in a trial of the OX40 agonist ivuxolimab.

CDR3 in amino acids: CASSQKGSYEQYF. CDR3 sequence (DNA): TGTGCCAGCAGCCAAAAGGGATCCTACGAGCAGTACTTC. V and J are TRBV7-7 and TRBJ2-7; D is uncertain. V was shortened by 5 bases and J by 1 base, with 9 bases between the two germline ends. CDR1 and CDR2 (germline): SSHAT, FNYEAQ (reference sequence). This CDR3 is built from 13 residues.